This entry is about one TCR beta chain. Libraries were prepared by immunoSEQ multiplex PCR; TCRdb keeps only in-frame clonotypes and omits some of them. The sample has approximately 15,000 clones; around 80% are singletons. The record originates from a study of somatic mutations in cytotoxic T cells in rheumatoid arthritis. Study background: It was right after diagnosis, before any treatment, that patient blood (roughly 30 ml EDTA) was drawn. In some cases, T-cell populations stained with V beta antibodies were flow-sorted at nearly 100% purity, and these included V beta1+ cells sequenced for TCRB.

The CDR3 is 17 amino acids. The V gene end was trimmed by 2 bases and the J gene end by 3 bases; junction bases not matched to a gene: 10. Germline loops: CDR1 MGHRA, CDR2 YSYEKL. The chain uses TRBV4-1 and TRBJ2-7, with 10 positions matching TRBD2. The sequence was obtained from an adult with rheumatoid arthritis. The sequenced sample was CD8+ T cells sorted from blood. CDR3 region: CASSQMGSSGGFYEQYF. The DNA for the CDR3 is TGCGCCAGCAGCCAAATGGGCTCTAGCGGGGGTTTCTACGAGCAGTACTTC.